Shown below are 31 T cell receptor beta chains from a single sample sequenced in a study of blood T cells in healthy people across ages. PCR was performed a second time for about 7 to 12 cycles using a sample-barcoded 5' primer and a J-beta primer mix. MiXCR, applied by TCRdb to the 5' RACE reads, yields one record per CDR3 protein. The profile covers around 2 million distinct CDR3 sequences, with about 39% appearing a single time and roughly 24% taken by the ten largest. What was sequenced was blood. All receptors come from a human donor in good health.

There are a few counts of this clonotype. This rearrangement joins TRBV5-1 to TRBJ2-3, with a weak D call TRBD1 (6 bases). CDR3 size: 15 residues. V lost 0 bases to trimming and J lost 4 bases, with 12 bases between them. Looked up from germline, CDR1 is SGHRS and CDR2 is YFSETQ. CDR3 residues: CASSLGAGAADTQYF. The DNA of the CDR3 is TGCGCCAGCAGCTTGGGGGCAGGGGCTGCAGATACGCAGTATTTT.

The rearrangement links TRBV6-6 to TRBJ1-2; the D is unclear. V dropped 6 bases and J dropped 4 bases, with 12 bases sitting between them. Germline assignment: CDR1 MNHNY and CDR2 SVGAGI (reference sequence). The CDR3 runs to 13 residues. CDR3 residues: CASRGRPPYGYTF. The DNA of the CDR3 is TGTGCCAGCAGGGGTCGCCCACCCTATGGCTACACCTTC.

A word on this clonotype: Compared with germline, one end of the junction differs, possibly owing to a read error. V gene TRBV6-2 or TRBV6-3 combines with J gene TRBJ2-1; 8 bases fit TRBD1. The CDR3 runs 18 residues. From germline, CDR1 is MNHEY and CDR2 SVGEGT. CDR3 DNA sequence: TGTGCCAACAGTTACTCAGTGACAGGGGAGTCTTTTATCAATGAGCAGTTCTTC. Protein sequence: CANSYSVTGESFINEQFF.

The gene calls are TRBV6-6 and TRBJ1-1; D is undetermined. CDR3 length: 13 residues. V lost 5 bases and J lost 4, with 11 bases in between. Germline values: CDR1 MNHNY, CDR2 SVGAGI (reference sequence). The CDR3 protein is CASSVSGLTEAFF. The DNA for the CDR3 is TGTGCCAGCAGTGTTAGTGGTCTCACTGAAGCTTTCTTT.

V usage is TRBV10-3 and J usage is TRBJ1-4; 7 bases are shared with TRBD1. CDR1 and CDR2 from the germline V gene are ENHRY and SYGVKD. There are 18 residues in the CDR3. V shed 3 bases and J 0 bases; nucleotides not matched to a gene: 10. The CDR3 spells CAISEKGARYSTNEKLFF. The CDR3 nucleotides are TGTGCCATCAGTGAAAAGGGGGCCCGTTATTCAACTAATGAAAAACTGTTTTTT.

The chain links TRBV12-5 to TRBJ2-7; 8 bases match TRBD1. With 0 bases clipped from V and 2 bases from J, the junction kept 6 bases outside the gene matches. The germline CDR1 and CDR2 sequences are LGHNT and FRNRAP. The CDR3 runs to 16 residues. The CDR3 region is CASGLVMDRAPYEQYF. In nucleotides, the CDR3 is TGTGCTAGTGGTTTGGTAATGGACAGGGCGCCCTACGAGCAGTACTTC. Variable domain in full (rest from reference TRBV12-5 and TRBJ2-7): DARVTQTPRHKVTEMGQEVTMRCQPILGHNTVFWYRQTMMQGLELLAYFRNRAPLDDSGMPKDRFSAEMPDATLATLKIQPSEPRDSAVYFCASGLVMDRAPYEQYFGPGTRLTVT.

This chain uses TRBV18 with TRBJ2-2; possibly TRBD1 or TRBD2 for D (5 bases each). The V end was cut by 4 bases, the J end by 1 base, with 16 bases between. The CDR3 extends over 17 amino acids. Looked up from germline, CDR1 is KGHSH and CDR2 is LQKENI. The CDR3 is CASSQWGAGQNTGELFF. For the CDR3, the DNA is TGTGCCAGCTCACAGTGGGGAGCAGGACAGAACACCGGGGAGCTGTTTTTT.

A few counts support this clonotype. The chain links TRBV2 to TRBJ2-5; perhaps D is TRBD1 or TRBD2 (5 bases each). V lost 5 bases, J lost 11 bases, and 18 bases lay in between. The CDR3 runs to 13 residues. Germline loops: CDR1 SNHLY, CDR2 FYNNEI. The CDR3 reads CASSKGTVGEQYF. The CDR3 DNA follows: TGTGCCAGCAGTAAGGGGACGGTTGGTGAGCAGTACTTC.

The rearrangement links TRBV7-9 to TRBJ1-4; TRBD1 aligns across 7 bases. The germline gives CDR1 SEHNR, CDR2 FQNEAQ (reference sequence). This CDR3 has 14 residues. The V gene end was trimmed by 7 bases and the J gene end by 7 bases; junction bases not matched to a gene: 9. CDR3 sequence (DNA): TGTGCCAGCATCTCGACAGGGCGGAGTGAAAAACTGTTTTTT. This codes for CASISTGRSEKLFF.

The CDR3 DNA reads TGTGCCAGCAGTCCCCAGCCCCGAGGAGTGGATGAGCAGTTCTTC. Translated: CASSPQPRGVDEQFF. The V and J genes are TRBV6-2 or TRBV6-3 and TRBJ2-1; D unresolved. This CDR3 has 15 residues. The V end was cut by 5 bases, the J end by 8 bases, with 19 bases between. From germline, CDR1 is MNHEY and CDR2 SVGEGT.

This clonotype was counted between two and nine times. This sequence joins TRBV7-9 and TRBJ2-7, with TRBD2 matching over 8 bases. Trimming took 2 bases from V and 3 from J; bases not matched to a gene: 9. The CDR3 has 16 amino acids. In germline, CDR1 is SEHNR, CDR2 FQNEAQ (reference sequence). For the CDR3, the DNA is TGTGCCAGCAGCTTACCGGCGGGGGGAAAGTACTACGAGCAGTACTTC. Its protein is CASSLPAGGKYYEQYF.

This clonotype was seen only a few times. This chain links TRBV28 with TRBJ1-2; D unclear. Trimming removed 5 bases from V and 5 bases from J, with 9 bases in between. Germline loops: CDR1 MDHEN, CDR2 SYDVKM. The CDR3 has 12 residues. CDR3 in DNA: TGTGCCAGCAGTGCCCCCAAGTATGGCTACACCTTC. This encodes CASSAPKYGYTF.

This clonotype was picked up many times. The gene calls are TRBV11-1 and TRBJ1-5, with D maybe TRBD1 (5 bases). The germline CDR1 and CDR2 sequences are SGHAT and FQDESV (reference sequence). V was pared by 2 bases and J by 7 bases, with 9 bases between. The CDR3 runs 13 residues. The CDR3 DNA reads TGTGCCAGCAGCTTAAATCGGGGGCAGCCCCAGCATTTT. Protein sequence: CASSLNRGQPQHF.

Only one count was recorded for this clonotype. This chain connects TRBV3-1 to TRBJ2-1; unclear D gene. From germline, CDR1 is LGHDT and CDR2 YNNKEL (reference sequence). The V gene lost 0 bases and the J gene lost 2 bases, with 5 bases spanning the gap. The CDR3 is 14 residues long. The CDR3 loop is CASSQDFPYNEQFF. The CDR3 bases are TGTGCCAGCAGCCAAGATTTTCCCTACAATGAGCAGTTCTTC.

This clonotype has more than one count but fewer than ten. The chain recombines TRBV20-1 with TRBJ2-3, with unresolved D. The length of the CDR3 is 16 residues. V was trimmed by 6 bases and J by 6 bases, leaving 25 bases between them. The germline V gene encodes CDR1 DFQATT and CDR2 SNEGSKA (reference sequence). The chain's CDR3 is CSAPLKRTVMADTQYF. The CDR3, as DNA: TGCAGTGCACCCCTCAAACGGACCGTGATGGCGGATACGCAGTATTTT.

This chain joins TRBV29-1 and TRBJ1-4; D is undetermined. This CDR3 spans 15 amino acids. CDR1 and CDR2 from the germline V gene are SQVTM and ANQGSEA. CDR3 loop: CNASGSPAGSEKLFF. The CDR3 DNA follows: TGCAACGCCTCCGGCTCGCCTGCGGGGAGTGAAAAACTGTTTTTT.

In its sample, this clonotype was seen a few times. The CDR3 region has the DNA TGTGCCAGCAGTCCGTTCGATGGGATCCCTGGTCAGCCCCAGCATTTT. Protein: CASSPFDGIPGQPQHF. The gene calls are TRBV27 and TRBJ1-5; D is unresolved. The CDR3 runs 16 residues. Germline V gene lookup returns CDR1 MNHEY and CDR2 SMNVEV (reference sequence). V lost 5 bases, J lost 6 bases, and 20 bases lay in between.

This clonotype was picked up a small number of times. The V call is TRBV20-1, the J call TRBJ2-7; D is possibly TRBD2 (6 bases). V was clipped by 3 bases and J by 9 bases, with 24 bases between them. The germline V gene encodes CDR1 DFQATT and CDR2 SNEGSKA (reference sequence). The CDR3 spans 15 residues. The CDR3 protein is CSASAGRYARYAQYF. DNA of the CDR3: TGCAGTGCTAGTGCGGGACGCTATGCTCGCTATGCGCAGTACTTC.

This clonotype was seen more than once but under ten times. The chain combines TRBV3-1 with TRBJ2-7, with D tentatively TRBD1 (6 bases). The V end was cut by 5 bases, the J end by 1 base, with 15 bases between. Germline V gene lookup returns CDR1 LGHDT and CDR2 YNNKEL (reference sequence). The CDR3 is 15 residues long. The CDR3 nucleotides read TGTGCCAGCAGCGAAACCCCGGACAGTTCCTACGAGCAGTACTTC. Amino acids: CASSETPDSSYEQYF.

This chain uses TRBV6-1 with TRBJ2-5, with TRBD2 as a possible D gene (6 bases). Per the germline V gene, CDR1 is MNHNS and CDR2 is SASEGT. This CDR3 region has 14 residues. The ends were cut back, 0 bases at V and 13 bases at J, with 18 bases in the middle. This chain's CDR3 is CASSEAPGAGTRYF. The CDR3 DNA sequence: TGTGCCAGCAGTGAAGCTCCCGGCGCGGGGACTCGGTACTTC.

This clonotype has only a few counts. This chain joins TRBV29-1 and TRBJ1-2; D not resolved. V gave up 1 base and J gave up 6 bases, with 9 bases separating them. Per the germline V gene, CDR1 is SQVTM and CDR2 is ANQGSEA. This CDR3 has 12 amino acids. CDR3 nucleotide sequence: TGCAGCGTTGAAGGGTTCGGGGATGGCTACACCTTC. Translation gives CSVEGFGDGYTF.

This clonotype was seen many times. The rearrangement joins TRBV29-1 to TRBJ2-3; D remains unclear. V was shortened by 4 bases and J by 6 bases, with 11 bases between the two germline ends. Germline V gene lookup returns CDR1 SQVTM and CDR2 ANQGSEA. The CDR3 contains 12 residues. The CDR3 spells CSVASVSDTQYF. DNA of the CDR3: TGCAGCGTTGCCTCGGTTAGTGATACGCAGTATTTT.

The chain uses TRBV14 and TRBJ2-7; 10 nucleotides line up with TRBD2. The DNA end is a closer match to TRBJ2-5, so the J assignment may be wrong. Germline-derived CDR1 and CDR2 are SGHDN and FVKESK. There are 23 residues in the CDR3. CDR3 nucleotides: TGTGCCAGCAGCCAAGGAGATGGGGCTGGGGTCCTAGCGGGGGACTTAAATCAGAAGACCCAGTACTTC. Translated, it gives CASSQGDGAGVLAGDLNQKTQYF.

This rearrangement joins TRBV15 to TRBJ2-2; D remains ambiguous. The ends were cut back, 0 bases at V and 8 bases at J, with 4 bases in the middle. This CDR3 contains 12 residues. The germline V gene has CDR1 LNHNV and CDR2 YYDKDF (reference sequence). The CDR3 loop reads CATSRDFGELFF. The CDR3, as DNA: TGTGCCACCAGCAGAGATTTTGGGGAGCTGTTTTTT. The variable domain in full, completed from reference TRBV15 and TRBJ2-2, reads DAMVIQNPRYQVTQFGKPVTLSCSQTLNHNVMYWYQQKSSQAPKLLFHYYDKDFNNEADTPDNFQSRRPNTSFCFLDIRSPGLGDTAMYLCATSRDFGELFFGEGSRLTVL.

CDR3 in DNA: TGTGCCAGCAGCTTATACGGGCGGGTTGACGAGCAGTACTTC. Residues: CASSLYGRVDEQYF. V is TRBV7-9 and J is TRBJ2-7, with a tentative D call TRBD2 (5 bases). This CDR3 spans 14 amino acids. Per germline, CDR1 SEHNR and CDR2 FQNEAQ (reference sequence). V dropped 2 bases and J dropped 5 bases, with 13 bases sitting between them. Variable domain in full (rest from reference TRBV7-9 and TRBJ2-7): DTGVSQNPRHKITKRGQNVTFRCDPISEHNRLYWYRQTLGQGPEFLTYFQNEAQLEKSRLLSDRFSAERPKGSFSTLEIQRTEQGDSAMYLCASSLYGRVDEQYFGPGTRLTVT.

The rearrangement joins TRBV5-5 to TRBJ1-2; tentative D call: TRBD1 (5 bases). Trimming removed 4 bases from V and 7 bases from J, with 20 bases in between. The CDR3 consists of 15 residues. Germline values: CDR1 SGHKS, CDR2 YYEKEE (reference sequence). The CDR3 sequence: CASSPIGRGPGGYTF. The CDR3 nucleotides read TGTGCCAGCAGCCCCATCGGACGGGGCCCGGGTGGCTACACCTTC.

Comments on this clonotype: The junction does not match germline at one end; this may be a read error. This chain links TRBV7-7 with TRBJ2-5; D is possibly TRBD2 (6 bases). The germline V gene encodes CDR1 SSHAT and CDR2 FNYEAQ (reference sequence). The CDR3 runs to 15 residues. The chain's CDR3 is CASTPVYEEGETQYF. In DNA form, the CDR3 reads TGTGCTAGCACCCCAGTTTATGAGGAGGGAGAGACCCAGTACTTC.

Points on this clonotype: One end of the junction varies from germline; a read error may be responsible. The chain joins TRBV15 to TRBJ2-7; weak D call: TRBD1 (5 bases). Looked up from germline, CDR1 is LNHNV and CDR2 is YYDKDF (reference sequence). The CDR3 has 14 amino acids. As DNA, the CDR3 is TGTGCCACTAGCAGAGCTCAGGGCCCCTACGAGCAGTACTTC. It yields the protein CATSRAQGPYEQYF.

The chain uses TRBV2 and TRBJ2-1; D gene ambiguous. CDR1 is SNHLY, CDR2 FYNNEI, per germline. V was cut by 8 bases and J by 7 bases, with 15 bases left in between. The CDR3 is made up of 13 amino acids. The CDR3 is CASRRDTENEQFF. The CDR3 bases are TGTGCCAGCCGCCGAGACACGGAGAATGAGCAGTTCTTC.

The genes are TRBV9 and TRBJ2-4; D tentatively reads TRBD1 or TRBD2 (5 bases each). The end of the DNA fits TRBJ2-5 better, so the J call may be wrong. The CDR3 contains 13 residues. Germline V gene lookup returns CDR1 SGDLS and CDR2 YYNGEE. The CDR3 DNA follows: TGTGCCAGCAGCGTAGGAGGGGTTGAGACCCAGTACTTC. This translates into CASSVGGVETQYF.

In its sample, this clonotype was seen a few times. The V and J genes are TRBV13 and TRBJ2-5; TRBD1 is a possible D gene (5 bases). Germline CDR1 is PRHDT and CDR2 is FYEKMQ (reference sequence). The CDR3 totals 13 residues. V dropped 10 bases and J dropped 4 bases, with 16 bases sitting between them. CDR3 region: CATSVLGVETQYF. The CDR3 DNA is TGTGCCACCTCCGTTTTAGGGGTAGAGACCCAGTACTTC.